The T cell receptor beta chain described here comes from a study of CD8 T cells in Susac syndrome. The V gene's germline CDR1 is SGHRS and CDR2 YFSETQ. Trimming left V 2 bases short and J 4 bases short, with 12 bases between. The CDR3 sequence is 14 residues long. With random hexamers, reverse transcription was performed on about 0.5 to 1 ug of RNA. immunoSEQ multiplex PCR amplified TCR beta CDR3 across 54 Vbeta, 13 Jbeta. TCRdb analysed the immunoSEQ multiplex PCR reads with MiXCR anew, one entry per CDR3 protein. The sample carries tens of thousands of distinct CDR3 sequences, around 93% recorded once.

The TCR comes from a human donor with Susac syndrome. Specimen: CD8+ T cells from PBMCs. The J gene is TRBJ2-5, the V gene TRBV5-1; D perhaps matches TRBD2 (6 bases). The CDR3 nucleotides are TGCGCCAGCAGCTTTGTGGGAGGAGGAGAGACCCAGTACTTC. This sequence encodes CASSFVGGGETQYF.